This TCR beta chain was observed in a study of early T cells in non-severe SARS-CoV-2 infection. One entry per CDR3 protein, called by TCRdb with MiXCR from the 5' RACE reads. This sample carries some 30,000 distinct CDR3 sequences, around 4.1% of them seen once, and the ten largest clones take 5.9%. The clonotype comes from an adult who was a healthcare worker with PCR-confirmed SARS-CoV-2 infection or an uninfected control (not recorded which). Sequencing used whole blood.

In DNA form, the CDR3 reads TGTGCCAGCAGCCCACGGGAGAGGACAGAGACCCAGTACTTC. It codes for CASSPRERTETQYF. The V and J genes are TRBV9 and TRBJ2-5; perhaps TRBD2 as D (6 bases). V lost 4 bases, J lost 4 bases, and 14 bases lay in between. This CDR3 is 14 amino acids long. Germline CDR1 is SGDLS and CDR2 is YYNGEE. The full variable domain, with the rest looked up from reference TRBV9 and TRBJ2-5, is DSGVTQTPKHLITATGQRVTLRCSPRSGDLSVYWYQQSLDQGLQFLIQYYNGEERAKGNILERFSAQQFPDLHSELNLSSLELGDSALYFCASSPRERTETQYFGPGTRLLVL.